The entry below describes one T cell receptor (beta chain). The V and J ends lost 8 bases and 0 bases respectively, with 4 bases between them. The CDR3 loop spans 11 amino acids. Germline CDR1 reads SNHLY; CDR2 reads FYNNEI. The data are from a study of blood T cell repertoires in COVID-19. Sequenced by immunoSEQ multiplex PCR; TCRdb stores in-frame clones only, minus some. The table records 110,000 to 150,000 clones, 60% to 85% of them present only once. The TCR comes from a man aged 50-60 years with active or convalescent COVID-19. The chain joins TRBV2 to TRBJ1-1; D unresolved. Sequenced sample: peripheral blood. The CDR3 DNA sequence: TGTGCCAGCCGAGTGAACACTGAAGCTTTCTTT. It specifies CASRVNTEAFF. Full variable domain (missing parts from reference TRBV2 and TRBJ1-1): EPEVTQTPSHQVTQMGQEVILRCVPISNHLYFYWYRQILGQKVEFLVSFYNNEISEKSEIFDDQFSVERPDGSNFTLKIRSTKLEDSAMYFCASRVNTEAFFGQGTRLTVV.